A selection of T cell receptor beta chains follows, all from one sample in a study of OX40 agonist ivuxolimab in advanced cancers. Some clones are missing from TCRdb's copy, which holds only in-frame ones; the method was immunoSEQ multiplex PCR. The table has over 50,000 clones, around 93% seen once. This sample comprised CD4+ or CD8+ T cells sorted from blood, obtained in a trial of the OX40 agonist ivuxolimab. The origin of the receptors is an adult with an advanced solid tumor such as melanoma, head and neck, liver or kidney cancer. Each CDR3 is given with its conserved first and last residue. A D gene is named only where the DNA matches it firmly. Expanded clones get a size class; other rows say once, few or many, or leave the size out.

cdr3_aa: CASSSGIVNTGELFF
cdr3_nt: TGTGCCAGCAGCTCAGGGATAGTGAACACCGGGGAGCTGTTTTTT
clone_size: once
v_call: TRBV6-5
j_call: TRBJ2-2
d_call: .

cdr3_aa: CASSSPRQNTEAFF
cdr3_nt: TGTGCCAGCAGTTCGCCAAGGCAGAACACTGAAGCTTTCTTT
clone_size: few
v_call: TRBV28
j_call: TRBJ1-1
d_call: .

cdr3_aa: CASSLGLVGYNEQFF
cdr3_nt: TGCGCCAGCAGCCTAGGACTAGTAGGCTACAATGAGCAGTTCTTC
clone_size: .
v_call: TRBV4-3
j_call: TRBJ2-1
d_call: TRBD2

cdr3_aa: CASSVRAGFYGYTF
cdr3_nt: TGTGCCAGCAGCGTACGTGCGGGGTTCTATGGCTACACCTTC
clone_size: .
v_call: TRBV9
j_call: TRBJ1-2
d_call: .

cdr3_aa: CASSYDGEGWPQHF
cdr3_nt: TGTGCCAGCAGTTACGATGGCGAGGGCTGGCCCCAGCATTTT
clone_size: .
v_call: TRBV6-6
j_call: TRBJ1-5
d_call: .

cdr3_aa: CASSDQDNTDTQYF
cdr3_nt: TGTGCCAGCAGCGACCAGGACAACACAGATACGCAGTATTTT
clone_size: .
v_call: TRBV6-5
j_call: TRBJ2-3
d_call: .

cdr3_aa: CASSYYHTPGNEQFF
cdr3_nt: TGTGCCAGCAGTTATTATCATACCCCGGGGAATGAGCAGTTCTTC
clone_size: .
v_call: TRBV6-5
j_call: TRBJ2-1
d_call: .

cdr3_aa: CASSEPINISGRDPYTDTQYF
cdr3_nt: TGTGCCAGCAGTGAACCCATTAACATTAGCGGGAGGGATCCCTACACAGATACGCAGTATTTT
clone_size: .
v_call: TRBV6-1
j_call: TRBJ2-3
d_call: TRBD2

cdr3_aa: CATETSGERETQYF
cdr3_nt: TGTGCCACCGAGACTAGCGGGGAAAGAGAGACCCAGTACTTC
clone_size: once
v_call: TRBV6-5
j_call: TRBJ2-5
d_call: TRBD2

cdr3_aa: CASSHSAWETQYF
cdr3_nt: TGTGCCAGCAGCCATAGCGCATGGGAGACCCAGTACTTC
clone_size: .
v_call: TRBV27
j_call: TRBJ2-5
d_call: .

cdr3_aa: CASSYGRNTEAFF
cdr3_nt: TGTGCCAGCAGTTACGGCAGAAACACTGAAGCTTTCTTT
clone_size: few
v_call: TRBV6-6
j_call: TRBJ1-1
d_call: .

cdr3_aa: CASSEGSEAFF
cdr3_nt: TGTGCCAGCAGTGAGGGAAGTGAAGCTTTCTTT
clone_size: .
v_call: TRBV27
j_call: TRBJ1-1
d_call: .

cdr3_aa: CAWSFFPRSTQYF
cdr3_nt: TGTGCCTGGAGCTTTTTCCCTCGGTCCACGCAGTATTTT
clone_size: .
v_call: TRBV30
j_call: TRBJ2-3
d_call: .

cdr3_aa: CASSPGTEFLEKLFF
cdr3_nt: TGTGCCAGCAGTCCCGGGACAGAATTTCTCGAAAAACTGTTTTTT
clone_size: .
v_call: TRBV27
j_call: TRBJ1-4
d_call: TRBD1

cdr3_aa: CASSRTGGDNEQFF
cdr3_nt: TGTGCCAGCAGCAGGACAGGGGGGGACAATGAGCAGTTCTTC
clone_size: .
v_call: TRBV28
j_call: TRBJ2-1
d_call: TRBD1

cdr3_aa: CASSSAGTGEAFF
cdr3_nt: TGCGCCAGCAGCTCAGCCGGGACAGGTGAAGCTTTCTTT
clone_size: .
v_call: TRBV5-1
j_call: TRBJ1-1
d_call: TRBD1

cdr3_aa: CASSPSGVNEQFF
cdr3_nt: TGTGCTAGCAGCCCATCAGGGGTGAATGAGCAGTTCTTC
clone_size: .
v_call: TRBV7-7
j_call: TRBJ2-1
d_call: .

cdr3_aa: CATSSGTEAFF
cdr3_nt: TGTGCCACCAGCAGTGGCACTGAAGCTTTCTTT
clone_size: .
v_call: TRBV15
j_call: TRBJ1-1
d_call: .

cdr3_aa: CASSLGQGASEQFF
cdr3_nt: TGTGCCAGCAGCTTAGGACAGGGGGCAAGTGAGCAGTTCTTC
clone_size: .
v_call: TRBV7-9
j_call: TRBJ2-1
d_call: TRBD1

cdr3_aa: CASSLSDSTYEQYF
cdr3_nt: TGTGCCAGCAGTCTCTCCGACAGTACCTACGAGCAGTACTTC
clone_size: .
v_call: TRBV6-5
j_call: TRBJ2-7
d_call: .

cdr3_aa: CAISESNRRGNTGELFF
cdr3_nt: TGTGCCATCAGTGAGTCTAACAGGCGGGGGAACACCGGGGAGCTGTTTTTT
clone_size: .
v_call: TRBV10-3
j_call: TRBJ2-2
d_call: .